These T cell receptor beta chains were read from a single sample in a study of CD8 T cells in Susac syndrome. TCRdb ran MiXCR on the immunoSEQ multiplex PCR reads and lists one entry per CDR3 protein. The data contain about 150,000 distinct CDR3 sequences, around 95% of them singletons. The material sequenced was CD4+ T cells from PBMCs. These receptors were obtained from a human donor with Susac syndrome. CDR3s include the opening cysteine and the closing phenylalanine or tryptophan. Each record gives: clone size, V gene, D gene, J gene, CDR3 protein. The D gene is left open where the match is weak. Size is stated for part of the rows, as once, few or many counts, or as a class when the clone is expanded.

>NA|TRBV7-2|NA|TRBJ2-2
CASSPNRVGELFF
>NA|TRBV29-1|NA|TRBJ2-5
CSVEPSAARKTQYF
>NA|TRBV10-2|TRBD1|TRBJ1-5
CASSAAGTGNQPQHF
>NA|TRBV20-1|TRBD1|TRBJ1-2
CSATDRGPYGYTF
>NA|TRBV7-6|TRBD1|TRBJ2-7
CASSFGSGTGGAGQYF
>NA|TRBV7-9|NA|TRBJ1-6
CASSSLGERGRSLHF
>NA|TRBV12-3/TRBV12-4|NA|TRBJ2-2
CASQAQVTGELFF
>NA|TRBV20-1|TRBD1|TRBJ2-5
CSGSVGGEETQYF
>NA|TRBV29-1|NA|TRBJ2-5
CSLRGGPQETQYF
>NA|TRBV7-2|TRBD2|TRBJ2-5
CASSLVPSGREYF
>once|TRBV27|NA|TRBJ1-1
CASSLDLTGNTEAFF
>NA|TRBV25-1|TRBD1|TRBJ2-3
CASMNRGRGDTQYF
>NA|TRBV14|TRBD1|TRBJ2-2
CASSRQGAAGELFF
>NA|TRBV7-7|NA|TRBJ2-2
CASSLNQGFNTGELFF
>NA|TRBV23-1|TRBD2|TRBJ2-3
CASSQSERGCTDTQYF
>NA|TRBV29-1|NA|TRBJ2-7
CSVSRTLLGDEQYF
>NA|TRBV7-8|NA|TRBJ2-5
CASSFSSSETQYF
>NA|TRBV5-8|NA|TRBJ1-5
CASSLARNQPQHF
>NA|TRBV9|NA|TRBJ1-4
CASSADTGAGKLFF
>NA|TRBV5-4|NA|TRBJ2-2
CASSDGRVQTGELFF
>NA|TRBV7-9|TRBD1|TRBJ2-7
CASSFRRTGLHEQYF
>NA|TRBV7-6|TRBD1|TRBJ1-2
CASSFGQGSSYTF
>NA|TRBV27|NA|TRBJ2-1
CASSSLGNEQFF
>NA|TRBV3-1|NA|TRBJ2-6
CASKGGASSGANVLTF
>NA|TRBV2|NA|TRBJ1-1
CATREGNTEAFF
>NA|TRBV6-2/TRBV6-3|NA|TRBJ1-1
CASSYSFGQEAFF
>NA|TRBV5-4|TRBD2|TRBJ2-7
CASSLDGGGAREQYF
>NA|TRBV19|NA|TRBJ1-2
CASSIDGTYGYTF
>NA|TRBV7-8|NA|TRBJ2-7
CASSLGLLSSSYEQYF
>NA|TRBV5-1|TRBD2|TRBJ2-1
CASTSGGLDGQFF
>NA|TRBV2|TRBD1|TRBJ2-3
CASRGQATDTQYF
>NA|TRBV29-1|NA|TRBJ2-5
CSVGALVGEETQYF
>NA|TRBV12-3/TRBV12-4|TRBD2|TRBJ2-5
CASTSGRGEETQYF
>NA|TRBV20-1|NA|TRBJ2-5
CSAPDSFQGTQYF
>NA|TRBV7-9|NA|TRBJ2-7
CASSLDLGNYEQYF
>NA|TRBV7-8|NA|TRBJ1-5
CASSSTGRDQPQHF
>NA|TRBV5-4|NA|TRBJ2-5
CASSLGPRDRETQYF
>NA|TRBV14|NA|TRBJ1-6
CASSQDRQRGNSPLHF
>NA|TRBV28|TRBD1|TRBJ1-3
CASSFMGTDGNTIYF
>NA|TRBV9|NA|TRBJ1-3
CASSVLGGPDTIYF
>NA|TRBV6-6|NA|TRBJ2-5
CASSPAGEETQYF
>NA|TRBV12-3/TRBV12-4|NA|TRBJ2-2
CASSPRGWGTGELFF